The 22 T cell receptor beta chains reported below all come from one sample, sequenced in a study of CD8+ T cells in alopecia areata. This sample's treatment: oral pan-JAK inhibitor, 5-10 mg twice daily. RNA, once extracted, was reverse transcribed into cDNA for use as the sequencing template. Method: immunoSEQ multiplex PCR; TCRdb's copy keeps in-frame clones and lacks some. The sample consists of approximately 150,000 clones, roughly 86% of them appearing once. The input for sequencing was CD8+ T cells sorted from blood, taken at week 4, from a patient treated with tofacitinib. These receptors were obtained from a human donor with alopecia areata.

This clone has only a few counts. V and J are TRBV30 and TRBJ2-7, with TRBD1 as a possible D gene (5 bases). Germline values: CDR1 GTSNPN, CDR2 SVGIG (reference sequence). V was clipped by 1 base and J by 0 bases, with 10 bases between them. This CDR3 spans 14 amino acids. CDR3 nucleotides: TGTGCCTGGAGTGCCAGACAGCACTCCTACGAGCAGTACTTC. This sequence encodes CAWSARQHSYEQYF.

J is TRBJ2-7 and V is TRBV27; 9 positions match TRBD1. The CDR3 runs to 14 residues. Per germline, CDR1 MNHEY and CDR2 SMNVEV (reference sequence). V gave up 8 bases and J gave up 2 bases; unmatched junction bases: 7. The CDR3 spells CASSLGQGTYEQYF. CDR3 bases: TGTGCCAGCTCTCTCGGACAGGGGACCTACGAGCAGTACTTC.

The count of this clone is one. The rearrangement joins TRBV29-1 to TRBJ2-3; 11 nucleotides agree with TRBD2. Germline CDR1 reads SQVTM; CDR2 reads ANQGSEA. The CDR3 covers 15 residues. The V segment lost 5 bases and the J segment 8 bases; nucleotides outside the gene matches: 12. The CDR3 loop reads CSVSGLAVFEGTQYF. The CDR3, as DNA: TGCAGCGTTTCGGGACTAGCGGTTTTCGAGGGTACGCAGTATTTT.

This chain links TRBV6-6 with TRBJ2-5, with 10 bases fitting TRBD2. Germline CDR1 reads MNHNY; CDR2 reads SVGAGI (reference sequence). The CDR3 is made up of 15 amino acids. J was trimmed by 5 bases and V by 2 bases; bases with no gene match: 5. The DNA for the CDR3 is TGTGCCAGCAGTTACGGGACTAGCGTGTGGGAGACCCAGTACTTC. It yields the protein CASSYGTSVWETQYF.

This CDR3 reads CATSIRGLQRDTQYF. In nucleotides, the CDR3 is TGTGCCACCAGCATACGGGGCCTCCAAAGAGATACGCAGTATTTT. This chain joins TRBV15 and TRBJ2-3; D is possibly TRBD1 or TRBD2 (5 bases each). V shed 4 bases and J shed 5 bases, with 16 bases lying between them. The CDR3 has 15 residues. CDR1 LNHNV and CDR2 YYDKDF come from the germline V gene (reference sequence).

V gene TRBV2 combines with J gene TRBJ2-1; TRBD2 matches 9 bases. Losses at the gene ends were 8 bases for V and 3 bases for J; bases not matched to a gene: 2. The CDR3 runs 13 residues. The germline CDR1 and CDR2 sequences are SNHLY and FYNNEI. CDR3 sequence reads: CASDSGGYNEQFF. CDR3 nucleotides: TGTGCCAGCGATAGCGGGGGCTACAATGAGCAGTTCTTC. Supplemented by reference TRBV2 and TRBJ2-1, the full variable domain reads EPEVTQTPSHQVTQMGQEVILRCVPISNHLYFYWYRQILGQKVEFLVSFYNNEISEKSEIFDDQFSVERPDGSNFTLKIRSTKLEDSAMYFCASDSGGYNEQFFGPGTRLTVL.

The rearrangement uses TRBV4-1 and TRBJ2-5; 11 nucleotides line up with TRBD2. The CDR3 length is 18 residues. The V and J ends lost 3 bases and 1 base, in that order; junction bases with no gene match: 10. Germline loops: CDR1 MGHRA, CDR2 YSYEKL. CDR3 sequence (DNA): TGCGCCAGCAGCCAGTCCTTCCTAGCGGGAGGCCTCCAAGAGACCCAGTACTTC. Protein sequence: CASSQSFLAGGLQETQYF.

J is TRBJ2-3 and V is TRBV6-5; D ambiguous. Between the trimmed V and J ends, which lost 1 base and 6 bases, there was a span of 11 bases. This CDR3 has 14 amino acids. Per germline, CDR1 MNHEY and CDR2 SVGAGI. CDR3 bases: TGTGCCAGCAGTTACTTTGCCGAAGGGGATACGCAGTATTTT. Protein sequence: CASSYFAEGDTQYF.

V and J are TRBV9 and TRBJ2-5; D is possibly TRBD2 (5 bases). This CDR3 is built from 15 residues. CDR1 SGDLS and CDR2 YYNGEE come from the germline V gene. V dropped 4 bases and J dropped 2 bases, with 15 bases sitting between them. The CDR3 coding sequence is TGTGCCAGCAGCCCTGACGGGAATCTACAAGAGACCCAGTACTTC. Protein: CASSPDGNLQETQYF.

V usage is TRBV25-1 and J usage is TRBJ1-6; 9 positions agree with TRBD1. This CDR3 spans 15 amino acids. Germline assignment: CDR1 MGHDK and CDR2 SYGVNS. Trimming removed 3 bases from V and 8 bases from J; junction bases left unmatched: 5. CDR3 sequence: CASSDGQGRHSPLHF. DNA for the CDR3: TGTGCCAGCAGTGACGGACAGGGGAGGCATTCACCCCTCCACTTT.

The chain employs TRBV9 and TRBJ2-7, with 12 bases that match TRBD1. Losses at the gene ends were 0 bases for V and 6 bases for J; bases not matched to a gene: 4. The CDR3 is 15 residues long. Looked up from germline, CDR1 is SGDLS and CDR2 is YYNGEE. In DNA form, the CDR3 reads TGTGCCAGCAGCGTAGGAGGGACAGGGGGCCGCGAGCAGTACTTC. Translating it yields CASSVGGTGGREQYF. The whole variable domain, remainder taken from reference TRBV9 and TRBJ2-7, is DSGVTQTPKHLITATGQRVTLRCSPRSGDLSVYWYQQSLDQGLQFLIQYYNGEERAKGNILERFSAQQFPDLHSELNLSSLELGDSALYFCASSVGGTGGREQYFGPGTRLTVT.

CDR3 sequence reads: CASRLNLNYGYTF. The CDR3 DNA is TGTGCCAGCAGGCTGAACCTTAACTATGGCTACACCTTC. The J gene is TRBJ1-2, the V gene TRBV27; D is uncertain. Germline V CDR1 and CDR2: MNHEY, SMNVEV (reference sequence). The CDR3 is 13 amino acids. The V gene lost 6 bases and the J gene lost 1 base, with 9 bases spanning the gap.

This chain joins TRBV5-1 and TRBJ2-5, with D perhaps matching TRBD2 (6 bases). Germline assignment: CDR1 SGHRS and CDR2 YFSETQ. Trimming pared 1 base from V and 0 bases from J, leaving 7 bases between. The CDR3 extends over 14 amino acids. CDR3 sequence (DNA): TGCGCCAGCAGCTTGCGGGGGTACCAAGAGACCCAGTACTTC. It translates to CASSLRGYQETQYF.

This chain uses TRBV10-1 with TRBJ1-6; no clear D. The CDR3 sequence is 18 residues long. V gave up 6 bases and J gave up 5 bases, with 23 bases separating them. Germline assignment: CDR1 WNHNN and CDR2 SYGVQD (reference sequence). The chain's CDR3 is CASRQMDLTDANNSPLHF. DNA of the CDR3: TGCGCCAGCAGACAAATGGACCTTACCGATGCTAATAATTCACCCCTCCACTTT.

As regards this clone: This CDR3 is also generated by other DNA sequences in the sample. The chain carries TRBV27 and TRBJ2-1, with unresolved D. CDR1 and CDR2 (germline): MNHEY, SMNVEV (reference sequence). Trimming pared 3 bases from V and 5 bases from J, leaving 8 bases between. The CDR3 covers 13 residues. CDR3 loop: CASSFGSNNEQFF. Here the CDR3 DNA reads TGTGCCAGCAGTTTCGGCTCAAACAATGAGCAGTTCTTC.

The rearrangement joins TRBV5-1 to TRBJ1-1; D is perhaps TRBD1 (5 bases). V was pared by 2 bases and J by 7 bases, with 9 bases between. The CDR3 has 12 residues. Germline V lookup: CDR1 SGHRS, CDR2 YFSETQ. CDR3 sequence (DNA): TGCGCCAGCAGCTTCGACAGCGGTGAAGCTTTCTTT. Residues: CASSFDSGEAFF. The whole variable domain, remainder taken from reference TRBV5-1 and TRBJ1-1, is KAGVTQTPRYLIKTRGQQVTLSCSPISGHRSVSWYQQTPGQGLQFLFEYFSETQRNKGNFPGRFSGRQFSNSRSEMNVSTLELGDSALYLCASSFDSGEAFFGQGTRLTVV.

The gene calls are TRBV19 and TRBJ2-7; tentative D call: TRBD1 (5 bases). V was shortened by 3 bases and J by 6 bases, with 9 bases between the two germline ends. The CDR3 extends over 12 amino acids. Germline CDR1 is LNHDA and CDR2 is SQIVND (reference sequence). The CDR3: CASSIVGAEQYF. As DNA, the CDR3 is TGTGCCAGTAGTATCGTAGGGGCCGAGCAGTACTTC.

This clone was counted a single time. The chain has TRBV7-6 and TRBJ1-2; 7 bases fit TRBD1. CDR1 SGHVS and CDR2 FNYEAQ come from the germline V gene. Trimming at V came to 5 bases and at J to 4 bases, leaving 13 bases not matched to a gene. The CDR3 extends over 16 amino acids. CDR3: CASSPGGSAGGYGYTF. CDR3 DNA sequence: TGTGCCAGCAGCCCCGGAGGGTCGGCAGGGGGCTATGGCTACACCTTC.

The chain is built from TRBV4-1 and TRBJ2-2, with 7 nucleotides matching TRBD2. Trimming cost V 0 bases and J 6 bases; bases outside gene matches: 10. The CDR3 is 17 residues long. The germline gives CDR1 MGHRA, CDR2 YSYEKL. This CDR3 is CASSQDEGGPYAGELFF. The CDR3 bases are TGCGCCAGCAGCCAAGATGAGGGAGGGCCCTACGCCGGGGAGCTGTTTTTT.

The genes are TRBV2 and TRBJ1-5; 9 nucleotides line up with TRBD1. Germline-derived CDR1 and CDR2 are SNHLY and FYNNEI. The trim removed 8 bases at V and 6 bases at J, leaving 8 bases unmatched. The CDR3 is 14 residues long. The CDR3 coding sequence is TGTGCCAGCCACGGGACAGGGTATTCTCAGCCCCAGCATTTT. Translated: CASHGTGYSQPQHF.

This clone was seen only a few times. This rearrangement joins TRBV19 to TRBJ2-3; D might be TRBD1 (5 bases). The CDR3 is made up of 14 amino acids. V was clipped by 1 base and J by 4 bases, with 9 bases between them. CDR1 LNHDA and CDR2 SQIVND come from the germline V gene (reference sequence). CDR3 in DNA: TGTGCCAGTAGTATAGGACAGTCCGCAGATACGCAGTATTTT. It translates to CASSIGQSADTQYF. Supplemented by reference TRBV19 and TRBJ2-3, the full variable domain reads DGGITQSPKYLFRKEGQNVTLSCEQNLNHDAMYWYRQDPGQGLRLIYYSQIVNDFQKGDIAEGYSVSREKKESFPLTVTSAQKNPTAFYLCASSIGQSADTQYFGPGTRLTVL.

The V gene is TRBV30, the J gene TRBJ2-7, with no clear D. The germline V gene encodes CDR1 GTSNPN and CDR2 SVGIG (reference sequence). The ends were cut back, 1 base at V and 2 bases at J, with 3 bases in the middle. This CDR3 spans 11 amino acids. The CDR3 spells CAWSGPYEQYF. CDR3 coding DNA: TGTGCCTGGAGTGGACCCTACGAGCAGTACTTC.